This passage covers 7 T cell receptor beta chains from one sample sequenced in a study of shared clonotypes between healthy human individuals. Data came from immunoSEQ multiplex PCR; TCRdb stores just in-frame clones and leaves some out. Here the sample spans some 1,100,000 clones, 75% to 85% being singletons. Sequencing was done on a sample of memory CD4+ T cells from PBMCs. Subset: CD45RA-negative fraction. The receptor set was obtained from a man aged 18 to 29 in good health. Some clones in this sample may be carry-over from other donors' samples.

This chain joins TRBV6-1 and TRBJ2-7; TRBD1 is a possible D gene (5 bases). The CDR3 length is 12 residues. The germline V and J ends were trimmed by 3 bases and 5 bases, with 8 bases remaining between them. Germline V gives CDR1 MNHNS, CDR2 SASEGT. The CDR3 spells CASSDTRDEQYF. The CDR3 DNA sequence: TGTGCCAGCAGTGACACCAGGGACGAGCAGTACTTC.

The rearrangement links TRBV6-5 to TRBJ2-1; D possibly uses TRBD1 or TRBD2 (6 bases each). CDR1 and CDR2 from the germline V gene are MNHEY and SVGAGI. Deletions cut 5 bases from V and 15 bases from J, with 20 bases between. The CDR3 contains 13 residues. CDR3 DNA: TGTGCCAGCAGTCATCAGACACGGGGGCTAGCGTTCTTC. It specifies CASSHQTRGLAFF.

The V gene is TRBV5-1, the J gene TRBJ2-4; the D gene is possibly TRBD2 (6 bases). Trimming shortened V by 4 bases and J by 7 bases, and 15 bases separated the two germline ends. The CDR3 is 14 residues long. Germline V gene lookup returns CDR1 SGHRS and CDR2 YFSETQ. CDR3 residues: CASSTGLFPNIQYF. CDR3 DNA sequence: TGCGCCAGCAGCACAGGACTATTCCCCAACATTCAGTACTTC.

This sequence joins TRBV19 and TRBJ1-2; unclear D gene. This CDR3 is built from 13 residues. V was trimmed by 8 bases and J by 0 bases, leaving 10 bases between them. Germline CDR1 LNHDA, CDR2 SQIVND (reference sequence). DNA of the CDR3: TGTGCCAGTGCTATCGGGACTAACTATGGCTACACCTTC. Translated, it gives CASAIGTNYGYTF.

V and J are TRBV27 and TRBJ2-2, with D perhaps matching TRBD2 (6 bases). Between the trimmed V and J ends, which lost 3 bases and 7 bases, there was a span of 9 bases. Germline values: CDR1 MNHEY, CDR2 SMNVEV (reference sequence). The CDR3 extends over 13 amino acids. CDR3 loop: CASSFWRGGELFF. In DNA form, the CDR3 reads TGTGCCAGCAGTTTTTGGCGGGGCGGGGAGCTGTTTTTT.

This clone was seen only once. V gene TRBV27 combines with J gene TRBJ1-5, with D perhaps TRBD1 (6 bases). V lost 6 bases and J 7 bases, leaving 13 bases between the germline ends. This CDR3 has 13 amino acids. Germline CDR1 and CDR2: MNHEY and SMNVEV (reference sequence). This chain's CDR3 is CASSTRGRQPQHF. The CDR3 DNA follows: TGTGCCAGCAGCACCAGGGGTAGGCAGCCCCAGCATTTT.

The CDR3 nucleotides are TGTGCCAGCAGTTACAACATGAACACTGAAGCTTTCTTT. Amino acid sequence: CASSYNMNTEAFF. This chain links TRBV25-1 with TRBJ1-1; no reliable D call. The length of the CDR3 is 13 residues. Trimming pared 5 bases from V and 0 bases from J, leaving 7 bases between. The germline CDR1 and CDR2 sequences are MGHDK and SYGVNS. The entire variable domain, with the rest obtained from reference TRBV25-1 and TRBJ1-1, is as follows: EADIYQTPRYLVIGTGKKITLECSQTMGHDKMYWYQQDPGMELHLIHYSYGVNSTEKGDLSSESTVSRIRTEHFPLTLESARPSHTSQYLCASSYNMNTEAFFGQGTRLTVV.